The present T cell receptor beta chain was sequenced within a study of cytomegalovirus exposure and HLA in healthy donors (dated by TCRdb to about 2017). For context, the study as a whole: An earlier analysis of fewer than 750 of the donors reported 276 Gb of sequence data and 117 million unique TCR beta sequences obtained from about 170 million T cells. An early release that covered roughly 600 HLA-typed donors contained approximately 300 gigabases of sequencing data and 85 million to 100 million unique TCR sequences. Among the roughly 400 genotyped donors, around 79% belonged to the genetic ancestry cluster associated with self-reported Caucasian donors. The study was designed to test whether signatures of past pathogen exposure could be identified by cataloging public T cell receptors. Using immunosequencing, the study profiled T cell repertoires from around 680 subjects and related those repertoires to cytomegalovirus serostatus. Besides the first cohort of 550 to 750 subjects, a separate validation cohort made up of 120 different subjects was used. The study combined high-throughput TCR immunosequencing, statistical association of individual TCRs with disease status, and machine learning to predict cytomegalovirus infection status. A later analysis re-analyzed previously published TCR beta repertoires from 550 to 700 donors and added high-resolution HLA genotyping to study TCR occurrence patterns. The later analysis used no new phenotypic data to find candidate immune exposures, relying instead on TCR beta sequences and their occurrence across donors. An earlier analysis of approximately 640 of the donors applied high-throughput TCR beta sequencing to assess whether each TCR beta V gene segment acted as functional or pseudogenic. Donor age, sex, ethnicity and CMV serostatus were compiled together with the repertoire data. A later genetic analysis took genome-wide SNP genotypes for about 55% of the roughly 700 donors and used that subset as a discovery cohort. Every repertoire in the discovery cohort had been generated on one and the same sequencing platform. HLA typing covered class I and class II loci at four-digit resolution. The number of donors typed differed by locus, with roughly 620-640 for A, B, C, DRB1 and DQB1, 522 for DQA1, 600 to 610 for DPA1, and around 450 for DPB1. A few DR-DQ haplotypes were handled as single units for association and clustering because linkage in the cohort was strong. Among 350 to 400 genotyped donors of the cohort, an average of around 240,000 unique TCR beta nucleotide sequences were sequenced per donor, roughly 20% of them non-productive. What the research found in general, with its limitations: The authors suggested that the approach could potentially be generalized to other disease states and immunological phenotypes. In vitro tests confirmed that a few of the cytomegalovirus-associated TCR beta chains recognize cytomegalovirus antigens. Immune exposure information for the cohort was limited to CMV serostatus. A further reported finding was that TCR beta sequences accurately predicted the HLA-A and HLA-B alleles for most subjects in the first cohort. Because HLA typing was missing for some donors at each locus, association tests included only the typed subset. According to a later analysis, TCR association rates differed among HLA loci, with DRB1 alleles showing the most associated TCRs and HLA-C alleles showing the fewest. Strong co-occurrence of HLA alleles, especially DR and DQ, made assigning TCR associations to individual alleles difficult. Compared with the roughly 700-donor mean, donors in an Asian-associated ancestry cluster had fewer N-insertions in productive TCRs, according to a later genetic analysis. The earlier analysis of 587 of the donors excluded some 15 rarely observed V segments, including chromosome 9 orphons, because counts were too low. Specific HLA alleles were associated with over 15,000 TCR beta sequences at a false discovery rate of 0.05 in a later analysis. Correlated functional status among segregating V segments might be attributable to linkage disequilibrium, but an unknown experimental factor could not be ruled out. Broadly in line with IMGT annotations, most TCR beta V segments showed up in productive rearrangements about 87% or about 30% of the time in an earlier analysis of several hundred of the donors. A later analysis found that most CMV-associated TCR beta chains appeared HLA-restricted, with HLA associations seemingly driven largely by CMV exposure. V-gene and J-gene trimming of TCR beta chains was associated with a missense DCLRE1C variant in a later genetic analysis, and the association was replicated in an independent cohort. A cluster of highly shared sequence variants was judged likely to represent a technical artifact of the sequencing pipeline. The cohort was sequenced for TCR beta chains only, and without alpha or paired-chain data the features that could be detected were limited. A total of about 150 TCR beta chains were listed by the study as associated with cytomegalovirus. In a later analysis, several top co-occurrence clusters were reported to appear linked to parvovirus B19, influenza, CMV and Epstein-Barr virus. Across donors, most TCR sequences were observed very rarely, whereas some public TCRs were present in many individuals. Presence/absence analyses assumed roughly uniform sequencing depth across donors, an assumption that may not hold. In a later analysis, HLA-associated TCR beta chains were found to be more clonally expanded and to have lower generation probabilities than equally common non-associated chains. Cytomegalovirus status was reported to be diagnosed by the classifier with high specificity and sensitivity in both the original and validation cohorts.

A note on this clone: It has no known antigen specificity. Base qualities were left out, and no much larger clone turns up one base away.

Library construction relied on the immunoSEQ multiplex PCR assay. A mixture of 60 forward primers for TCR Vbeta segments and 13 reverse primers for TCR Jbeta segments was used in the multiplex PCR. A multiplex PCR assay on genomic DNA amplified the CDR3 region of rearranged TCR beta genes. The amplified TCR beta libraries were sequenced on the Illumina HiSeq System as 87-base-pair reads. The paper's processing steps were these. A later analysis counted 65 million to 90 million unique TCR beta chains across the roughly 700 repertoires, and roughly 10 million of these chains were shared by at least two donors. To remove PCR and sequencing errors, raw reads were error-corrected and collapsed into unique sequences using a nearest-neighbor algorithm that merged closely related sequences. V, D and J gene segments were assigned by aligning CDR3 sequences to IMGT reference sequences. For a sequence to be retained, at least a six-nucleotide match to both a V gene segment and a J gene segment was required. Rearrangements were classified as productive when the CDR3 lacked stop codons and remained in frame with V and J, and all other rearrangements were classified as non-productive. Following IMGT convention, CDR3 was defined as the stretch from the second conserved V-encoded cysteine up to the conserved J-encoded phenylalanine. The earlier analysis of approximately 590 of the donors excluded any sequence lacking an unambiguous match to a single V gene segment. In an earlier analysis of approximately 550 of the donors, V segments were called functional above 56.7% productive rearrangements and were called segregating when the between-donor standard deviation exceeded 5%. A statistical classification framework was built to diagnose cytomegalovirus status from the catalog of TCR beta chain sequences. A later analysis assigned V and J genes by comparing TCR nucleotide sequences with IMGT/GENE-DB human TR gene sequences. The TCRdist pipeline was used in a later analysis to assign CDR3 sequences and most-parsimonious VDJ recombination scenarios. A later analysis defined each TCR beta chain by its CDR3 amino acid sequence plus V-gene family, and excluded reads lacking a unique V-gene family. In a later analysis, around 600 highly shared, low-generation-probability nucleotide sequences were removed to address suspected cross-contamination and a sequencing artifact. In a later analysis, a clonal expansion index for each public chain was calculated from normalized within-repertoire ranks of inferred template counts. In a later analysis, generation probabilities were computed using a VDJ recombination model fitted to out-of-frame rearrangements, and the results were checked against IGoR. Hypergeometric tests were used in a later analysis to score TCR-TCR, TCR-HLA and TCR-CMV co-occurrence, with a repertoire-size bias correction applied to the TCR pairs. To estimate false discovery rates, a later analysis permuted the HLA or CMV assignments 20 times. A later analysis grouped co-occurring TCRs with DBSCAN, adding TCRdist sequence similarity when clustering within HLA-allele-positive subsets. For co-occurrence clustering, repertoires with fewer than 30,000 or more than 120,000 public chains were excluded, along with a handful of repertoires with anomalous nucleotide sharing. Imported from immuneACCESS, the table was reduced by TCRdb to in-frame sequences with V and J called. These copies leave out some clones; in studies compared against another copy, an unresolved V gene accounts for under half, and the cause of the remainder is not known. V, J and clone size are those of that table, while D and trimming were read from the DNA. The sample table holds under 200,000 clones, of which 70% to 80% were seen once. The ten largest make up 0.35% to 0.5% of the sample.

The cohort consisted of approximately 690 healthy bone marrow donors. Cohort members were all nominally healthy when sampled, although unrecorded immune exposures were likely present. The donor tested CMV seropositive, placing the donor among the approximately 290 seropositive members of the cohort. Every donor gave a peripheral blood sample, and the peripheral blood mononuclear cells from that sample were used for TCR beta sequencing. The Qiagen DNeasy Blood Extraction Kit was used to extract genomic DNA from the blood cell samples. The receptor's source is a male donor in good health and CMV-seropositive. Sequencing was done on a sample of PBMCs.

The encoded CDR3 is CASSSGTSGKVGETQYF. The DNA is as follows: TGTGCCAGCAGCTCCGGGACTAGCGGGAAAGTTGGAGAGACCCAGTACTTC. In this chain, TRBV11-3 is recombined with TRBJ2-5; 13 of the junction bases match TRBD2. From a lookup of the germline V gene, CDR1 and CDR2 are SGHNT and YENEEA. From the cysteine through the phenylalanine, the CDR3 covers 17 amino acids. Solely the CDR3 DNA is kept, with 51 bases framed from the first base. Trimming removed 4 bases from V and 4 bases from J; the gene matches leave 9 bases unexplained. Extended through the reference TRBV11-3 and TRBJ2-5 proteins, this CDR3 yields the full variable domain: EAGVVQSPRYKIIEKKQPVAFWCNPISGHNTLYWYLQNLGQGPELLIRYENEEAVDDSQLPKDRFSAERLKGVDSTLKIQPAELGDSAVYLCASSSGTSGKVGETQYFGPGTRLLVL.